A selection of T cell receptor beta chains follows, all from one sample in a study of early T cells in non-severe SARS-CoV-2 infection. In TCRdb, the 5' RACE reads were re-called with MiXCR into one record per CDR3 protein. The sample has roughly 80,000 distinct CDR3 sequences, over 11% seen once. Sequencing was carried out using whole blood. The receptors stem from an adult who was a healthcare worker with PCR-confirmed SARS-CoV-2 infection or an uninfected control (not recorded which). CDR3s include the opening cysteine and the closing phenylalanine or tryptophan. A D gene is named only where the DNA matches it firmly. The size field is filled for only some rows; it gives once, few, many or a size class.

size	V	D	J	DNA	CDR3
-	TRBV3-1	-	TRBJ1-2	TGTGTCAGCAGCCAAGGGAGATCAGTAAACTATGGCTACACCTTC	CVSSQGRSVNYGYTF
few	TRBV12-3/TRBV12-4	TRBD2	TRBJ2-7	TGTGCCAGCAAACTAGCGGGGTACGAGCAGTACTTC	CASKLAGYEQYF
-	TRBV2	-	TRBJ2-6	TGTGCCAGCAGTGAACTCATAGGTCCTGGGGCCAACGTCCTGACTTTC	CASSELIGPGANVLTF
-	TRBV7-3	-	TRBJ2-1	TGTGCCAGCAGCTTAGGGCAGGGCGGCGATGAGCAGTTCTTC	CASSLGQGGDEQFF
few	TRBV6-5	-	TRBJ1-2	TGTGCCAGCAGTTACGGAGCGGGTGCCGGGAACTATGGCTACACCTTC	CASSYGAGAGNYGYTF
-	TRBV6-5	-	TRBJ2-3	TGTGCCAGCAGTTACGGCAGCACAGATACGCAGTATTTT	CASSYGSTDTQYF
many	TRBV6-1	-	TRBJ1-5	TGTGCCAGCAGTGATGCGGCCGTCAATCAGCCCCAGCATTTT	CASSDAAVNQPQHF
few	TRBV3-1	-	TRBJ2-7	TGTGCCAGCAGCTACCGGGAGTCCTACGAGCAGTACTTC	CASSYRESYEQYF
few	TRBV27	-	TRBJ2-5	TGTGCCAGCAGCTCGCCATACATAGAGACCCAGTACTTC	CASSSPYIETQYF
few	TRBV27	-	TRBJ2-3	TGTGCCAGCAGCCATATTGGGCAGGAGGAGTCAGATACGCAGTATTTT	CASSHIGQEESDTQYF
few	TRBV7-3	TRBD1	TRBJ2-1	TGTGCCAGCAGCTTAGGGACAGGGGGCGCGTACAATGAGCAGTTCTTC	CASSLGTGGAYNEQFF
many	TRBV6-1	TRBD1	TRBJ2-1	TGTGCCAGCAGCGTAGGGACAGGGGGCGATGAGCAGTTCTTC	CASSVGTGGDEQFF